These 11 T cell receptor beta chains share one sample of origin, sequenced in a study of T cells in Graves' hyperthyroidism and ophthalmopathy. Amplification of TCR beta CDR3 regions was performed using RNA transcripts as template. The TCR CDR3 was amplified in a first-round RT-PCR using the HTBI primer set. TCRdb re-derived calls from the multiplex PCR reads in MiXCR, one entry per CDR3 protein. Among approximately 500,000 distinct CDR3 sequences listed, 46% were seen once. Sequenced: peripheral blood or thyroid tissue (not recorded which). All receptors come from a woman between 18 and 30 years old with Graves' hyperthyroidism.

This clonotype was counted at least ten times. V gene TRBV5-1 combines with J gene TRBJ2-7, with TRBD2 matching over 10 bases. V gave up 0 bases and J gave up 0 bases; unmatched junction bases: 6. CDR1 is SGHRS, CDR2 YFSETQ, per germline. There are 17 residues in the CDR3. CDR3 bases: TGCGCCAGCAGCTTGGGCGTAGCGGGAGGACCCTCCTACGAGCAGTACTTC. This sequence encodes CASSLGVAGGPSYEQYF. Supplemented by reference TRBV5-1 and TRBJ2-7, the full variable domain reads KAGVTQTPRYLIKTRGQQVTLSCSPISGHRSVSWYQQTPGQGLQFLFEYFSETQRNKGNFPGRFSGRQFSNSRSEMNVSTLELGDSALYLCASSLGVAGGPSYEQYFGPGTRLTVT.

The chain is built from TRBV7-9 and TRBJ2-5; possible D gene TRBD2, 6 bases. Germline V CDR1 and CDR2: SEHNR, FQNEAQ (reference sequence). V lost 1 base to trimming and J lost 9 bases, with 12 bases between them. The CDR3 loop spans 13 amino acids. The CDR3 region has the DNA TGTGCCAGCAGCTTAGGCGGGGATCAGCCCCAGTACTTC. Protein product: CASSLGGDQPQYF.

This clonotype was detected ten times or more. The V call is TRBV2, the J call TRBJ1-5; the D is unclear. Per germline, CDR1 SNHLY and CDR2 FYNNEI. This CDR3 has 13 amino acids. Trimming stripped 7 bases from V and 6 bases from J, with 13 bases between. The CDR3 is CASKDSLFQPQHF. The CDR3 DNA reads TGTGCCAGCAAGGACTCTCTTTTTCAGCCCCAGCATTTT.

The CDR3 reads CSLSGSTEAFF. CDR3 DNA: TGCAGTTTGTCGGGTAGCACTGAAGCTTTCTTT. The gene calls are TRBV20-1 and TRBJ1-1, with D uncertain. With 8 bases removed from V and 4 bases from J, the gap between germline ends came to 11 bases. The CDR3 loop spans 11 amino acids. From germline, CDR1 is DFQATT and CDR2 SNEGSKA (reference sequence).

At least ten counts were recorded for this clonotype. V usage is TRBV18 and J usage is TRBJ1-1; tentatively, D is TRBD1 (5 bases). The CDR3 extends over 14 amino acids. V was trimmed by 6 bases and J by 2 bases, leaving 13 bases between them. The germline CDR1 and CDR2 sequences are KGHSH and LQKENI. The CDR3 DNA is TGTGCCAGCTCCTTGACAGTAACTAACACTGAAGCTTTCTTT. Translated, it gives CASSLTVTNTEAFF.

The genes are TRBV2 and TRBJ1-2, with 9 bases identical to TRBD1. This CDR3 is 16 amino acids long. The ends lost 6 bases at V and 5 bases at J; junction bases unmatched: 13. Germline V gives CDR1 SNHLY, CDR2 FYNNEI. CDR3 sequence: CASSLWTGVFGYGYTF. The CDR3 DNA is TGTGCCAGCAGCCTATGGACAGGGGTCTTCGGTTATGGCTACACCTTC.

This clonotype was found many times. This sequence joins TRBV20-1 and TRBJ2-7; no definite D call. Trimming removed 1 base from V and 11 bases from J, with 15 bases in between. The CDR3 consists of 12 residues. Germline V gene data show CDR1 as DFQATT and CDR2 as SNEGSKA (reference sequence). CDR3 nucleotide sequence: TGCAGTGCTAGAGGGGGAATCCTTAGTGAGTACTTC. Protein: CSARGGILSEYF.

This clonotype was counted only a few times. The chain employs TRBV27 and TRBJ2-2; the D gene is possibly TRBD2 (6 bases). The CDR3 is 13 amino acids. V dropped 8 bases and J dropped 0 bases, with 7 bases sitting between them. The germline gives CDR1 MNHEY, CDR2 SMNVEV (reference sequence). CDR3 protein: CASGTPNTGELFF. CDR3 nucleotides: TGTGCCAGCGGGACTCCGAACACCGGGGAGCTGTTTTTT.

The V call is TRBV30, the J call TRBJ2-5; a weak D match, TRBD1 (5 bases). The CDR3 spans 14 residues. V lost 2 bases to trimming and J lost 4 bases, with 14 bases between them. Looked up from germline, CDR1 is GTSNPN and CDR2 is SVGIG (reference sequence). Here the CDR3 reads CAWSLSTVGETQYF. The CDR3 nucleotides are TGTGCCTGGAGTCTTTCGACAGTGGGAGAGACCCAGTACTTC.

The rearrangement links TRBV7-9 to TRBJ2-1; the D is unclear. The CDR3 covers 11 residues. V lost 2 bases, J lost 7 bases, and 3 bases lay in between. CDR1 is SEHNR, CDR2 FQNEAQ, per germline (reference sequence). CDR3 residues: CASSLQNEQFF. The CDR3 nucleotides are TGTGCCAGCAGCTTACAGAATGAGCAGTTCTTC.

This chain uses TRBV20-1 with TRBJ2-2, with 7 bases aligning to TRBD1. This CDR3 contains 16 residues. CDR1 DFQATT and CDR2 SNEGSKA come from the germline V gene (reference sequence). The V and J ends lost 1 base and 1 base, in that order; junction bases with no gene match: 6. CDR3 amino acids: CSARGFGTENTGELFF. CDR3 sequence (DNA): TGCAGTGCTAGAGGATTTGGGACAGAGAACACCGGGGAGCTGTTTTTT.